The clone carrying this TCR beta chain came up many times. The data originate from a study of T cells of healthy individuals. Via MiXCR, TCRdb re-called the 5' RACE reads, giving one row per CDR3 protein. Of about 63,000 distinct CDR3 sequences in the sample, about 17% are singletons; the top ten hold 4% to 5%. This receptor was identified in a human donor in good health.

The CDR3 DNA reads TGCAGCGTTTCTTTCGGCGGGAGCTCCTACAATGAGCAGTTCTTC. This encodes CSVSFGGSSYNEQFF. J is TRBJ2-1 and V is TRBV29-1; 7 nucleotides align to TRBD2. The germline V gene has CDR1 SQVTM and CDR2 ANQGSEA. The CDR3 loop spans 15 amino acids. With 5 bases clipped from V and 0 bases from J, the junction kept 7 bases outside the gene matches.